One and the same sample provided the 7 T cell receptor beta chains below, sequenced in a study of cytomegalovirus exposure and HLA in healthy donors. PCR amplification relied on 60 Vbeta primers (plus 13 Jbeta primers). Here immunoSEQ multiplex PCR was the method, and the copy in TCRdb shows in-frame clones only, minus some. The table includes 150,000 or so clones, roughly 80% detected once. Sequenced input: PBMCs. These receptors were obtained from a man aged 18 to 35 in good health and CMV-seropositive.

The CDR3 reads CASSLSPGGSNQPQHF. CDR3 coding DNA: TGTGCCAGCAGCCTCTCCCCCGGCGGTAGCAATCAGCCCCAGCATTTT. The chain links TRBV7-9 to TRBJ1-5; D not certain. Trimming removed 5 bases at V and 0 bases at J, with 14 bases between. There are 16 residues in the CDR3. In germline, CDR1 is SEHNR, CDR2 FQNEAQ (reference sequence).

This CDR3 reads CASSLVGTTSTDTQYF. In nucleotides, the CDR3 is TGTGCCAGCAGTTTAGTAGGGACTACAAGCACAGATACGCAGTATTTT. This chain connects TRBV27 to TRBJ2-3, with TRBD2 matching over 7 bases. Germline loops: CDR1 MNHEY, CDR2 SMNVEV (reference sequence). J was trimmed by 0 bases and V by 2 bases; bases with no gene match: 5. The CDR3 loop spans 16 amino acids.

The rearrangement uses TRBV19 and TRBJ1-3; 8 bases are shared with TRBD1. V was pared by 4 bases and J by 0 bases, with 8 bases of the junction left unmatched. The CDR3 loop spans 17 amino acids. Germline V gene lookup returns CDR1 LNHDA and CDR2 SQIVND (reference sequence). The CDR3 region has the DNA TGTGCCAGTAGTACTTCCTCCGGGACAGGCTCTGGAAACACCATATATTTT. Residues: CASSTSSGTGSGNTIYF.

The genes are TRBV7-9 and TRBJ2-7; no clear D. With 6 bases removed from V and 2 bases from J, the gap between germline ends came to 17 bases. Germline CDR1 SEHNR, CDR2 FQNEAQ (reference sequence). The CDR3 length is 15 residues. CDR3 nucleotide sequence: TGTGCCAGCAGTGACTTTATGCAACGACCCTACGAGCAGTACTTC. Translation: CASSDFMQRPYEQYF.

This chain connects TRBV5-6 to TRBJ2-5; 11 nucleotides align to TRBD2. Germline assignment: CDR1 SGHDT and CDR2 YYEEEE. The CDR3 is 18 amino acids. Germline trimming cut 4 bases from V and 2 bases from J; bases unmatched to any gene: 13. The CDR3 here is CASSPYIRGLAEQETQYF. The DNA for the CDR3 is TGTGCCAGCAGCCCTTATATACGGGGACTAGCGGAACAAGAGACCCAGTACTTC. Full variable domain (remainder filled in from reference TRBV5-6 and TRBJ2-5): DAGVTQSPTHLIKTRGQQVTLRCSPKSGHDTVSWYQQALGQGPQFIFQYYEEEERQRGNFPDRFSGHQFPNYSSELNVNALLLGDSALYLCASSPYIRGLAEQETQYFGPGTRLLVL.

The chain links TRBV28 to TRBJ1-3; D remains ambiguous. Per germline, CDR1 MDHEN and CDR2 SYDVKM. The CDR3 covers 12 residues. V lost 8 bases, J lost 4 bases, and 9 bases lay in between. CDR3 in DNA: TGTGCCAGCTCCTCTAAGGGAAACACCATATATTTT. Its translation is CASSSKGNTIYF. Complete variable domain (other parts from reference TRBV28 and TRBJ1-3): DVKVTQSSRYLVKRTGEKVFLECVQDMDHENMFWYRQDPGLGLRLIYFSYDVKMKEKGDIPEGYSVSREKKERFSLILESASTNQTSMYLCASSSKGNTIYFGEGSWLTVV.

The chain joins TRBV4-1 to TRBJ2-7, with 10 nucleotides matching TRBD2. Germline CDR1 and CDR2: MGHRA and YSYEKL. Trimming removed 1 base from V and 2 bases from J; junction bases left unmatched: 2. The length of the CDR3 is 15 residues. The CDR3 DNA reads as TGCGCCAGCAGCCAAGGGACTAGCGGTCCCTACGAGCAGTACTTC. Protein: CASSQGTSGPYEQYF.